This record covers a single TCR beta chain. The data stem from a study of T-cell reconstitution after alpha-beta-depleted transplantation in children. The germline V gene has CDR1 DFQATT and CDR2 SNEGSKA (reference sequence). This CDR3 region has 16 residues. With V trimmed by 0 bases and J by 4 bases, 7 bases remained unmatched. Using unique molecular identifiers, the investigators prepared the TCRbeta library. A single record per CDR3 protein comes from TCRdb applying MiXCR to the PCR reads. Of 140,000 to 150,000 distinct CDR3 sequences in the sample, around 8.8% were seen once. The specimen comprised PBMCs, mostly from graft donor cells, sampled 180 days after TCRalphabeta/CD19-depleted stem cell transplant. The gene calls are TRBV20-1 and TRBJ1-3; 9 bases line up with TRBD1. This receptor was identified in a female patient aged 2 to 10 who had a stem cell transplant for congenital amegakaryocytic thrombocytopenia, so the T cells may come from the graft donor. This CDR3 reads CSARDLRTGDGNTIYF. In nucleotides, the CDR3 is TGCAGTGCTAGAGATCTCCGGACAGGGGACGGAAACACCATATATTTT.